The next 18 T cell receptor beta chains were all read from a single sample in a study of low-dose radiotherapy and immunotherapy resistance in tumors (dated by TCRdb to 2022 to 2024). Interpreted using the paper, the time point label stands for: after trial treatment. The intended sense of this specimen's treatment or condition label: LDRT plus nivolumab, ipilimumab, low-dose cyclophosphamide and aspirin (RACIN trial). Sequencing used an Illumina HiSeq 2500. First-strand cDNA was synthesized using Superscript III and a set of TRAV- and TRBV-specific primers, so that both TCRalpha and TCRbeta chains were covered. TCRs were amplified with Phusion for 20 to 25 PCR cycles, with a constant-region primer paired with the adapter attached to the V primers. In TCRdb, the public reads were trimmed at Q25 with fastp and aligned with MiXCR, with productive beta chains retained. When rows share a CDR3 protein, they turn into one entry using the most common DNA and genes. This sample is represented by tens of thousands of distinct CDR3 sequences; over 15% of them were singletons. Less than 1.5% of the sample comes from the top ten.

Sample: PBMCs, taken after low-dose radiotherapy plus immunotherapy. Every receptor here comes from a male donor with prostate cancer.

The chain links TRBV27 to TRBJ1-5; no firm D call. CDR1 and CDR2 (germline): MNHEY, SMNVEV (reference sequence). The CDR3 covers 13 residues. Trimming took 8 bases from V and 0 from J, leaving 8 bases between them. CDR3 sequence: CASAKSSNQPQHF. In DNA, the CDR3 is TGTGCCAGCGCTAAATCTAGCAATCAGCCCCAGCATTTT.

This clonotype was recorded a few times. As DNA, the CDR3 is TGTGCCAGCAGTGCCGGAGCGGGAGGGGAGACCCAGTACTTC. Residues: CASSAGAGGETQYF. The chain couples TRBV12-3 or TRBV12-4 to TRBJ2-5; TRBD2 agrees at 10 bases. The CDR3 totals 14 residues. Losses at the gene ends were 5 bases for V and 5 bases for J; bases not matched to a gene: 5.

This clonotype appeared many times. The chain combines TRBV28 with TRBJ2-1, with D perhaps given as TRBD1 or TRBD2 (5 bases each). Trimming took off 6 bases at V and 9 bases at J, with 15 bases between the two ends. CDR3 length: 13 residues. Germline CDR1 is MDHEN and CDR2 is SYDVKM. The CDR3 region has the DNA TGTGCCAGCAGCATATTGGAGAGGGGTGAGCAGTTCTTC. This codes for CASSILERGEQFF.

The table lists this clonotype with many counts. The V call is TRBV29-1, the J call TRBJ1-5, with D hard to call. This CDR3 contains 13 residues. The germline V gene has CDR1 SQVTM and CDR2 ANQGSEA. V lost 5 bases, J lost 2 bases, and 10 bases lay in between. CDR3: CSVRLNGNQPQHF. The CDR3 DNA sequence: TGCAGCGTTCGGCTCAATGGCAATCAGCCCCAGCATTTT. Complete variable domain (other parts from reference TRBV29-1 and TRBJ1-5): SAVISQKPSRDICQRGTSLTIQCQVDSQVTMMFWYRQQPGQSLTLIATANQGSEATYESGFVIDKFPISRPNLTFSTLTVSNMSPEDSSIYLCSVRLNGNQPQHFGDGTRLSIL.

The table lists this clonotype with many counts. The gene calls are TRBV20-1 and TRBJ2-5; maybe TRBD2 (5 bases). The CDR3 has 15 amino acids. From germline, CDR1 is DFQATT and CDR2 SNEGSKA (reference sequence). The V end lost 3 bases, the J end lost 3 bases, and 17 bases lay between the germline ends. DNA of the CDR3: TGCAGTGCTAGTCGTGCTGCGGGCTTTGAAGAGACCCAGTACTTC. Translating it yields CSASRAAGFEETQYF.

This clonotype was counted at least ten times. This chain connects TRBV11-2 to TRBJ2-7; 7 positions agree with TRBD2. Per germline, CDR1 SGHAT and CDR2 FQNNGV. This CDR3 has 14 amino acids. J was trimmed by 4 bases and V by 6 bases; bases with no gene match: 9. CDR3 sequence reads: CASSTGTGGYEQYF. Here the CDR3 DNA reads TGTGCCAGCAGTACAGGAACCGGGGGGTACGAGCAGTACTTC.

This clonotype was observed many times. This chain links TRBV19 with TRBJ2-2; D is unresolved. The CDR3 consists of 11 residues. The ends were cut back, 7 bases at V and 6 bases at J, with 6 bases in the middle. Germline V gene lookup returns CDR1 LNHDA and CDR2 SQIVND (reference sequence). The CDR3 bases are TGTGCCAGTACCCTTGCCGGGGAGCTGTTTTTT. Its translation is CASTLAGELFF.

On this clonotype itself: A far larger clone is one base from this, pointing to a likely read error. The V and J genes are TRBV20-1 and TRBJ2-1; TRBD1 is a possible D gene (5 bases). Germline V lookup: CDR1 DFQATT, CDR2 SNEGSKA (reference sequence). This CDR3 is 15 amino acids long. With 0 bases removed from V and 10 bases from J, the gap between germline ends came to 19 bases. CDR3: CSARDSGHPSYEQFF. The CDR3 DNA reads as TGCAGTGCTAGAGATTCAGGACACCCGTCCTACGAGCAGTTCTTC.

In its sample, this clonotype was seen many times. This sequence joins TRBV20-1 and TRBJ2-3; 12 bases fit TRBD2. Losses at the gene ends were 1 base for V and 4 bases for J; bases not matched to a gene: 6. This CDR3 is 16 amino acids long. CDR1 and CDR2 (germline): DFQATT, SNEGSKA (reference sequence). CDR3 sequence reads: CSARGPLAGGSDTQYF. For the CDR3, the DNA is TGCAGTGCTAGAGGACCCCTAGCGGGAGGGTCAGATACGCAGTATTTT.

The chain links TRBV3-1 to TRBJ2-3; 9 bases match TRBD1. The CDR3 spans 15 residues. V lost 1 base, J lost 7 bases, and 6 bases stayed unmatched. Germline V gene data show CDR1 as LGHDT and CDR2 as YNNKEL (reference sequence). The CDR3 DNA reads TGTGCCAGCAGCCAAGGGGACAGGGCCCCCCATACGCAGTATTTT. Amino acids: CASSQGDRAPHTQYF.

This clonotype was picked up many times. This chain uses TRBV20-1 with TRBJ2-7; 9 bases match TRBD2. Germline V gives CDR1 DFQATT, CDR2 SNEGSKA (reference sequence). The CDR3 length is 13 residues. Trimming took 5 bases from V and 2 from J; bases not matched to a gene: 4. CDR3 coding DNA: TGCAGTGCTGGTGCTAGCGGGGCCTACGAGCAGTACTTC. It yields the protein CSAGASGAYEQYF.

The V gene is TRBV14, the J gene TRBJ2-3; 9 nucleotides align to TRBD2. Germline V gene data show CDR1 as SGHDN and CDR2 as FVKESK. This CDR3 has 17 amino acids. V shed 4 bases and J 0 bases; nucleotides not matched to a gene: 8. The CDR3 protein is CASSPTPSGESTDTQYF. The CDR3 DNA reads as TGTGCCAGCAGCCCTACCCCTAGCGGGGAGAGCACAGATACGCAGTATTTT.

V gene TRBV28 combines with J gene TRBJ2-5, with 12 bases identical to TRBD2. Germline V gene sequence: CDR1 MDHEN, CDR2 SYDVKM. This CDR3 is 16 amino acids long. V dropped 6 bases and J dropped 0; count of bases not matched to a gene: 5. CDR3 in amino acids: CASSPASGRDQETQYF. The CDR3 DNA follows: TGTGCCAGCAGCCCCGCTAGCGGGAGGGACCAAGAGACCCAGTACTTC.

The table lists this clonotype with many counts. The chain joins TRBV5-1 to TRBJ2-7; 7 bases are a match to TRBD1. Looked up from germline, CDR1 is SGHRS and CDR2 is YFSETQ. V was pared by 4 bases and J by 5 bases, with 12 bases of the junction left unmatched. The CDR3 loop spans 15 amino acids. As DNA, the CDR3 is TGCGCCAGCAGCCTTGGACAGGTGGGTCCCCACGAGCAGTACTTC. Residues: CASSLGQVGPHEQYF.

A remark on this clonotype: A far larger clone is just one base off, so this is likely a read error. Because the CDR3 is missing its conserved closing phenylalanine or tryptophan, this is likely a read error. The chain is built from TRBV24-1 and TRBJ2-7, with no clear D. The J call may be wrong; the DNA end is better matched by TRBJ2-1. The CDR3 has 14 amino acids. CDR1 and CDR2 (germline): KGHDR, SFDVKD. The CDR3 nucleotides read TGTGCCACCAGTGAATCCTACCGGGACAATGAGCAGTTCTCC. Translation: CATSESYRDNEQFS.

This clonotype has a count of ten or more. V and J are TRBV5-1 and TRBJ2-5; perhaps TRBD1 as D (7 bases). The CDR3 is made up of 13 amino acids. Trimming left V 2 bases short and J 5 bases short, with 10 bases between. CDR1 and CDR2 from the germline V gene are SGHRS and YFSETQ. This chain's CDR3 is CASSFPGGETQYF. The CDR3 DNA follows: TGCGCCAGCAGCTTTCCAGGGGGGGAGACCCAGTACTTC.

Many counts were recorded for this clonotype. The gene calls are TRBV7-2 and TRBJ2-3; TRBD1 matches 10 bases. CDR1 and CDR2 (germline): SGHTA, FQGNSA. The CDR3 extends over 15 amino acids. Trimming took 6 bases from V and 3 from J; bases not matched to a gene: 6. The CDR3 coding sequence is TGTGCCAGCAGAGTAGGGACAGGGGTGACAGATACGCAGTATTTT. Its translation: CASRVGTGVTDTQYF. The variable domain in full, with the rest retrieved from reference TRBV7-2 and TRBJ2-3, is GAGVSQSPSNKVTEKGKDVELRCDPISGHTALYWYRQSLGQGLEFLIYFQGNSAPDKSGLPSDRFSAERTGGSVSTLTIQRTQQEDSAVYLCASRVGTGVTDTQYFGPGTRLTVL.

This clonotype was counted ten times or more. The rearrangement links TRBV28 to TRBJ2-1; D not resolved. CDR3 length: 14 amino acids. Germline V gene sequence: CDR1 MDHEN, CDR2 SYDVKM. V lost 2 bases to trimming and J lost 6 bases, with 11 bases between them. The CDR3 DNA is TGTGCCAGCAGTTTAGACGGAATACTCAATGAGCAGTTCTTC. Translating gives CASSLDGILNEQFF.